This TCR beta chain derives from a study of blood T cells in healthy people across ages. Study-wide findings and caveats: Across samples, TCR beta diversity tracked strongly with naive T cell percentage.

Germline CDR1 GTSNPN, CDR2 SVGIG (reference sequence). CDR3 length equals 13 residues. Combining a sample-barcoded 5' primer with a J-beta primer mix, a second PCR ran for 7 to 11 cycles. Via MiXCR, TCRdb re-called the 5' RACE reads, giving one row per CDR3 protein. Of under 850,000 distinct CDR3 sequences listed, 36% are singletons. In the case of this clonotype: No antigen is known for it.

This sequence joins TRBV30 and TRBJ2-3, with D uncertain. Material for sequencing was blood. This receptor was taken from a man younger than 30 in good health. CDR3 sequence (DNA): TGTGCGCAGAGTAGGGCCATGACAGATACGCAGTATTTT. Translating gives CAQSRAMTDTQYF.